One and the same sample provided the 14 T cell receptor beta chains below, sequenced in a study of blood T cell repertoires in COVID-19. Measured with immunoSEQ multiplex PCR; TCRdb has only the in-frame clones, and not every one. The sample shows 75,000 to 95,000 clones, approximately 88% of them seen only once. The specimen sequenced was peripheral blood. These receptors were taken from a middle-aged man with active COVID-19.

This sequence joins TRBV5-1 and TRBJ2-1; 10 bases map to TRBD2. CDR3 length: 15 residues. Per germline, CDR1 SGHRS and CDR2 YFSETQ. J lost 5 bases, V lost 6 bases, and 8 bases had no gene match. CDR3 bases: TGCGCCAGCACTCCCCTAGCGGGAGTTAACAATGAGCAGTTCTTC. Protein product: CASTPLAGVNNEQFF.

This sequence joins TRBV9 and TRBJ2-2; no clear D. There are 14 residues in the CDR3. CDR1 and CDR2 from the germline V gene are SGDLS and YYNGEE. The ends were cut back, 2 bases at V and 3 bases at J, with 8 bases in the middle. The DNA for the CDR3 is TGTGCCAGCAGCGTCCTCTCAGACACCGGGGAGCTGTTTTTT. Encoded protein: CASSVLSDTGELFF.

The CDR3 is CASFTPRARQPQHF. The DNA of the CDR3 is TGTGCCAGCTTCACCCCCAGGGCGCGCCAGCCCCAGCATTTT. V and J are TRBV18 and TRBJ1-5; a possible D gene is TRBD1 (5 bases). Trimming pared 7 bases from V and 7 bases from J, leaving 17 bases between. The V gene's germline CDR1 is KGHSH and CDR2 LQKENI. The CDR3 has 14 residues. The variable domain in full, completed from reference TRBV18 and TRBJ1-5, reads NAGVMQNPRHLVRRRGQEARLRCSPMKGHSHVYWYRQLPEEGLKFMVYLQKENIIDESGMPKERFSAEFPKEGPSILRIQQVVRGDSAAYFCASFTPRARQPQHFGDGTRLSIL.

The chain has TRBV7-2 and TRBJ1-6; 12 nucleotides match TRBD1. Germline V gene data show CDR1 as SGHTA and CDR2 as FQGNSA. The V gene end was trimmed by 8 bases and the J gene end by 3 bases; junction bases not matched to a gene: 5. The CDR3 is 16 residues long. CDR3 sequence reads: CASSGQGAYYNSPLHF. The DNA for the CDR3 is TGTGCCAGCTCGGGACAGGGGGCTTACTATAATTCACCCCTCCACTTT.

The chain uses TRBV12-3 or TRBV12-4 and TRBJ2-5, with unresolved D. V dropped 4 bases and J dropped 4 bases, with 4 bases sitting between them. This CDR3 has 11 residues. This CDR3 reads CASSSRETQYF. The CDR3, as DNA: TGTGCCAGCAGTTCGAGAGAGACCCAGTACTTC.

The chain is built from TRBV18 and TRBJ2-7; possible D gene TRBD1, 5 bases. Trimming cost V 1 base and J 3 bases, with 10 bases left between them. This CDR3 comprises 14 residues. Germline V gene sequence: CDR1 KGHSH, CDR2 LQKENI. CDR3 nucleotides: TGTGCCAGCTCACCACAGGGGTGGGACTACGAGCAGTACTTC. Its protein is CASSPQGWDYEQYF.

The chain combines TRBV4-1 with TRBJ2-5, with 12 positions matching TRBD1. V lost 2 bases, J lost 4 bases, and 5 bases stayed unmatched. This CDR3 region has 16 residues. Per germline, CDR1 MGHRA and CDR2 YSYEKL. The DNA for the CDR3 is TGCGCCAGCAGCCAACGGGACAGGGGGCTGGGAGAGACCCAGTACTTC. Amino acids: CASSQRDRGLGETQYF.

The genes are TRBV9 and TRBJ1-6, with 9 bases lining up with TRBD1. The CDR3 has 18 amino acids. With V trimmed by 4 bases and J by 10 bases, 18 bases remained unmatched. CDR1 SGDLS and CDR2 YYNGEE come from the germline V gene. For the CDR3, the DNA is TGTGCCAGCAGCCCACAGGCCGGGACAGGGTATCTCGCCTCACCCCTCCACTTT. This sequence encodes CASSPQAGTGYLASPLHF.

This clone was observed a handful of times. The chain carries TRBV9 and TRBJ2-1, with TRBD1 as a possible D gene (5 bases). The germline gives CDR1 SGDLS, CDR2 YYNGEE. V was shortened by 2 bases and J by 0 bases, with 15 bases between the two germline ends. This CDR3 is 17 amino acids long. This CDR3 is CASSVLDTLSSYNEQFF. DNA of the CDR3: TGTGCCAGCAGCGTCTTGGACACCTTGAGCTCCTACAATGAGCAGTTCTTC. The whole variable domain, remainder taken from reference TRBV9 and TRBJ2-1, is DSGVTQTPKHLITATGQRVTLRCSPRSGDLSVYWYQQSLDQGLQFLIQYYNGEERAKGNILERFSAQQFPDLHSELNLSSLELGDSALYFCASSVLDTLSSYNEQFFGPGTRLTVL.

A single count supports this clone. CDR3 amino acids: CASSLTGANYGYTF. The CDR3 DNA sequence: TGTGCCAGCAGCTTAACAGGAGCTAACTATGGCTACACCTTC. The gene calls are TRBV7-9 and TRBJ1-2; possible D gene TRBD1, 5 bases. This CDR3 is built from 14 residues. Trimming pared 2 bases from V and 0 bases from J, leaving 7 bases between. Germline V lookup: CDR1 SEHNR, CDR2 FQNEAQ (reference sequence).

V usage is TRBV4-1 and J usage is TRBJ2-1, with D unresolved. Germline V gene data show CDR1 as MGHRA and CDR2 as YSYEKL. The CDR3 totals 15 residues. V was cut by 0 bases and J by 5 bases, with 11 bases left in between. The CDR3 reads CASSQDPRTDNEQFF. The CDR3 DNA reads as TGCGCCAGCAGCCAAGATCCCAGAACCGACAATGAGCAGTTCTTC.

The V call is TRBV7-9, the J call TRBJ2-7, with TRBD2 matching over 12 bases. The trim removed 4 bases at V and 3 bases at J, leaving 7 bases unmatched. CDR3 length: 16 amino acids. Per germline, CDR1 SEHNR and CDR2 FQNEAQ (reference sequence). The CDR3 nucleotides read TGTGCCAGCAGCTCATCTACTAGCGGGAGGATCTACGAGCAGTACTTC. This sequence encodes CASSSSTSGRIYEQYF.

The chain's CDR3 is CASSLESAPTQYF. In DNA form, the CDR3 reads TGTGCCAGCAGCTTAGAGTCCGCACCTACGCAGTACTTC. The gene calls are TRBV7-2 and TRBJ2-7, with unresolved D. The germline gives CDR1 SGHTA, CDR2 FQGNSA. This CDR3 has 13 residues. Trimming left V 1 base short and J 9 bases short, with 13 bases between.

The chain joins TRBV19 to TRBJ2-7; D is possibly TRBD1 (6 bases). V was clipped by 7 bases and J by 2 bases, with 21 bases between them. The CDR3 has 16 residues. From germline, CDR1 is LNHDA and CDR2 SQIVND (reference sequence). In DNA form, the CDR3 reads TGTGCCAGTACCAGCCCCCCGACAGGTAACCCCTACGAGCAGTACTTC. Amino acid sequence: CASTSPPTGNPYEQYF.